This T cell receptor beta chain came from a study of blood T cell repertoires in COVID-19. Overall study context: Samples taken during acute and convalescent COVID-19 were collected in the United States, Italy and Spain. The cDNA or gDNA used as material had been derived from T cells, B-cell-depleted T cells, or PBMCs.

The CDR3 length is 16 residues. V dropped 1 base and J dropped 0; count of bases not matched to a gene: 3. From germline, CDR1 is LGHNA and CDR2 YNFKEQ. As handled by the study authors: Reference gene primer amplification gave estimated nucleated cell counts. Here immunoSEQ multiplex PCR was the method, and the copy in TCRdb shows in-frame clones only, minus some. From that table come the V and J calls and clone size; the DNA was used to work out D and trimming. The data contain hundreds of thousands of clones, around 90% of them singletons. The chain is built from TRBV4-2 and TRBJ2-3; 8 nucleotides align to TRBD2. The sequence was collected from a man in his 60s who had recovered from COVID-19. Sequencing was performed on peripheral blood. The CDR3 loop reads CASSQVSGRSTDTQYF. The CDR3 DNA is TGTGCCAGCAGCCAAGTAAGCGGGAGAAGCACAGATACGCAGTATTTT.